This T cell receptor beta chain appears in the sequencing data of a study of blood T cell repertoires in COVID-19. Study details: COVID-19 samples from acute and convalescent phases originated in the United States, Italy and Spain. Nucleic acid was either cDNA or gDNA, and it came from T cells, B-cell-depleted T cells, or PBMCs.

This clone was counted once. The germline V gene encodes CDR1 MNHEY and CDR2 SMNVEV (reference sequence). The CDR3 contains 14 residues. V lost 5 bases and J 2 bases, leaving 12 bases between the germline ends. Authors' data handling: For nucleated cells, counts were estimated from reference gene primer amplification. This table comes from immunoSEQ multiplex PCR, and its TCRdb copy is limited to in-frame clones, with some not included. V and J calls plus clone size are reproduced from that table; the DNA served to infer D and trimming. Among 250,000 to 300,000 clones, approximately 83% were seen once, and the ten largest hold approximately 10%.

The TCR originated in a woman between 65 and 79 years old with acute or convalescent COVID-19. Sequencing input: peripheral blood. This rearrangement joins TRBV27 to TRBJ2-5, with D possibly matching TRBD1 (6 bases). For the CDR3, the DNA is TGTGCCAGCAGTCCGACAGGTCCACAAGAGACCCAGTACTTC. Translating gives CASSPTGPQETQYF.